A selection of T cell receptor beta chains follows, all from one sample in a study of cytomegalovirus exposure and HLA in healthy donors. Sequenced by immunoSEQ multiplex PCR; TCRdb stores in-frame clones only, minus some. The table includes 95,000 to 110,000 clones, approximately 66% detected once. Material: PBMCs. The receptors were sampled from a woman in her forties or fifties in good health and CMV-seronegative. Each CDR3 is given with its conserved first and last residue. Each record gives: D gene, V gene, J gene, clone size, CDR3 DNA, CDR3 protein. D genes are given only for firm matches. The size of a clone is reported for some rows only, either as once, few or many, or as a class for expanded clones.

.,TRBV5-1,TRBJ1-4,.,TGCGCCAGCAGCTTGCCAGGGATAGAACTGTTTTTT,CASSLPGIELFF
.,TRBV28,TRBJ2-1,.,TGTGCCAGCAGTTTATACCCAGGGAATGAGCAGTTCTTC,CASSLYPGNEQFF
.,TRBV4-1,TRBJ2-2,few,TGCGCCAGCAGCCAAATTAGCGGGAACACCGGGGAGCTGTTTTTT,CASSQISGNTGELFF
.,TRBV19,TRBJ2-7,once,TGTGCCAGTAGTATTGGAGGTTCCTACGAGCAGTACTTC,CASSIGGSYEQYF
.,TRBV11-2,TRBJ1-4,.,TGTGCCAGCAGCCCCCAGGGAGGGGGTACTAATGAAAAACTGTTTTTT,CASSPQGGGTNEKLFF
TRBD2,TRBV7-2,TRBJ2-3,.,TGTGCCAGCAGCCGGCACCGGGGGGTGGTAGCAGATACGCAGTATTTT,CASSRHRGVVADTQYF
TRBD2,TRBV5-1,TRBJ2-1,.,TGCGCCAGCAGCTCGGTAGCGGGGGTCTCCGGGAATGAGCAGTTCTTC,CASSSVAGVSGNEQFF
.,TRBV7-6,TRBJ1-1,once,TGTGCCAGCAGCCTAGAAGGGGTGGGCACTGAAGCTTTCTTT,CASSLEGVGTEAFF
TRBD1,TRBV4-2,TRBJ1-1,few,TGTGCCAGCAGCCACCGATTACAGGGGGCAAGTTTTACTGAAGCTTTCTTT,CASSHRLQGASFTEAFF
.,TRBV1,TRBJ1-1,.,TGCACCAGCAGCCAACTCCCGCCCCCCGGGAACACTGAAGCTTTCTTT,CTSSQLPPPGNTEAFF
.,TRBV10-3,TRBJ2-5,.,TGTGCCATCAGTGTCAGAAAAGAGACCCAGTACTTC,CAISVRKETQYF
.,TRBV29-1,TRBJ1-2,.,TGCAGCGTTGAGGGGCAGGGTGGTCATGGCTACACCTTC,CSVEGQGGHGYTF
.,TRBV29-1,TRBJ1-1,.,TGCAGCGTAAGACAACCTGAAGCTTTCTTT,CSVRQPEAFF